The 18 T cell receptor beta chains presented below share a single source sample, sequenced in a study of a mutant IDH1 vaccine in newly diagnosed glioma. Libraries were prepared by immunoSEQ multiplex PCR; TCRdb keeps only in-frame clonotypes and omits some of them. The data show tens of thousands of clones, roughly 86% seen once. These receptors have no known antigen. Time point in this sample: week 11, during vaccination. Vaccine doses each comprised 300 ug of mutant IDH1 20-mer peptide, with topical imiquimod. The sequencing used PBMCs, collected from a glioma patient whose treatment included an IDH1 peptide vaccine. These receptors were obtained from a woman aged 40 to 49 with glioma.

J is TRBJ1-2 and V is TRBV2; D remains unclear. The germline V and J ends were trimmed by 8 bases and 5 bases, with 15 bases remaining between them. CDR3 length: 13 residues. Looked up from germline, CDR1 is SNHLY and CDR2 is FYNNEI. CDR3 protein: CASHSGRIYGYTF. The CDR3 coding sequence is TGTGCCAGCCACTCAGGACGGATTTATGGCTACACCTTC. Looking up the rest from reference TRBV2 and TRBJ1-2 gives the full variable domain: EPEVTQTPSHQVTQMGQEVILRCVPISNHLYFYWYRQILGQKVEFLVSFYNNEISEKSEIFDDQFSVERPDGSNFTLKIRSTKLEDSAMYFCASHSGRIYGYTFGSGTRLTVV.

The V gene is TRBV30, the J gene TRBJ1-3; D remains unclear. Germline loops: CDR1 GTSNPN, CDR2 SVGIG (reference sequence). The CDR3 is made up of 13 amino acids. The V and J ends lost 3 bases and 0 bases respectively, with 6 bases between them. As DNA, the CDR3 is TGTGCCTGGAGCAGCGACTCTGGAAACACCATATATTTT. This translates into CAWSSDSGNTIYF.

The gene calls are TRBV6-1 and TRBJ2-6, with unresolved D. Per the germline V gene, CDR1 is MNHNS and CDR2 is SASEGT. The CDR3 sequence is 13 residues long. V was pared by 2 bases and J by 3 bases, with 2 bases between. As DNA, the CDR3 is TGTGCCAGCAGTGAACTTGGGGCCAACGTCCTGACTTTC. This encodes CASSELGANVLTF.

This chain links TRBV4-1 with TRBJ1-1, with TRBD1 identical over 7 bases. The germline CDR1 and CDR2 sequences are MGHRA and YSYEKL. J lost 11 bases, V lost 6 bases, and 18 bases had no gene match. The CDR3 totals 15 residues. CDR3 in amino acids: CASSLEGQISLGAFF. The CDR3 bases are TGCGCCAGCAGTCTGGAGGGACAGATATCCTTGGGCGCTTTCTTT.

This chain connects TRBV4-2 to TRBJ1-2; no reliable D call. The germline V gene encodes CDR1 LGHNA and CDR2 YNFKEQ. The CDR3 is 15 residues long. Trimming removed 4 bases from V and 3 bases from J, with 15 bases in between. The CDR3 DNA follows: TGTGCCAGCAGCCGAGACCCAGGTTATTACTATGGCTACACCTTC. Protein sequence: CASSRDPGYYYGYTF.

This chain connects TRBV30 to TRBJ2-7; either TRBD1 or TRBD2 may fit D (5 bases each). This CDR3 spans 13 amino acids. Germline values: CDR1 GTSNPN, CDR2 SVGIG (reference sequence). The V end lost 5 bases, the J end lost 2 bases, and 13 bases lay between the germline ends. The CDR3 protein is CAWFRDHPYEQYF. CDR3 in DNA: TGTGCCTGGTTCCGGGACCACCCCTACGAGCAGTACTTC.

The chain uses TRBV5-1 and TRBJ2-1, with 7 bases that match TRBD2. The germline V gene encodes CDR1 SGHRS and CDR2 YFSETQ. Trimming took 0 bases from V and 5 from J; bases not matched to a gene: 5. This CDR3 is built from 15 residues. The CDR3 sequence: CASSLGEGLDNEQFF. The CDR3 DNA sequence: TGCGCCAGCAGCTTGGGGGAGGGTCTCGACAATGAGCAGTTCTTC. Full variable domain (missing parts from reference TRBV5-1 and TRBJ2-1): KAGVTQTPRYLIKTRGQQVTLSCSPISGHRSVSWYQQTPGQGLQFLFEYFSETQRNKGNFPGRFSGRQFSNSRSEMNVSTLELGDSALYLCASSLGEGLDNEQFFGPGTRLTVL.

The chain employs TRBV30 and TRBJ2-3; 11 nucleotides agree with TRBD2. The CDR3 covers 19 residues. Per the germline V gene, CDR1 is GTSNPN and CDR2 is SVGIG (reference sequence). V dropped 5 bases and J dropped 0; count of bases not matched to a gene: 16. This CDR3 is CAWWGAGLAGPSSTDTQYF. CDR3 nucleotide sequence: TGTGCCTGGTGGGGAGCAGGACTAGCGGGCCCCTCTAGCACAGATACGCAGTATTTT. Based on the CDR3 plus reference TRBV30 and TRBJ2-3, the full variable domain is SQTIHQWPATLVQPVGSPLSLECTVEGTSNPNLYWYRQAAGRGLQLLFYSVGIGQISSEVPQNLSASRPQDRQFILSSKKLLLSDSGFYLCAWWGAGLAGPSSTDTQYFGPGTRLTVL.

The gene calls are TRBV5-6 and TRBJ1-2; 7 bases match TRBD1. CDR1 and CDR2 (germline): SGHDT, YYEEEE. V lost 2 bases to trimming and J lost 3 bases; unmatched junction nucleotides: 7. The CDR3 totals 15 residues. Here the CDR3 reads CASSLPLDRDYGYTF. CDR3 nucleotide sequence: TGTGCCAGCAGCTTACCCCTCGACAGGGACTATGGCTACACCTTC.

This clone was seen a handful of times. The rearrangement links TRBV30 to TRBJ2-7, with 7 nucleotides matching TRBD2. The CDR3 covers 12 residues. The germline V gene has CDR1 GTSNPN and CDR2 SVGIG (reference sequence). The trim removed 0 bases at V and 4 bases at J, leaving 0 bases unmatched. The DNA of the CDR3 is TGTGCCTGGAGTGTGGGGGGGTACGAGCAGTACTTC. This codes for CAWSVGGYEQYF.

The chain is built from TRBV15 and TRBJ2-7; the D gene is possibly TRBD2 (6 bases). Germline lookup yields CDR1 LNHNV and CDR2 YYDKDF (reference sequence). This CDR3 is built from 14 residues. V was trimmed by 4 bases and J by 0 bases, leaving 10 bases between them. The CDR3 protein is CATSTGLPSYEQYF. In nucleotides, the CDR3 is TGTGCCACCAGCACGGGACTGCCCTCCTACGAGCAGTACTTC.

J is TRBJ1-6 and V is TRBV4-3; unclear D gene. CDR1 is LGHNA and CDR2 is YSLEER in the germline V gene. The ends were cut back, 3 bases at V and 9 bases at J, with 9 bases in the middle. This CDR3 spans 13 amino acids. The CDR3 sequence is CASSQETGSPLHF. CDR3 in DNA: TGCGCCAGCAGCCAGGAGACGGGTTCACCCCTCCACTTT.

The chain carries TRBV7-9 and TRBJ1-2; possibly TRBD1 for D (6 bases). The germline CDR1 and CDR2 sequences are SEHNR and FQNEAQ (reference sequence). The CDR3 length is 13 residues. Trimming took off 4 bases at V and 7 bases at J, with 13 bases between the two ends. The CDR3 coding sequence is TGTGCCAGCAGCTCCGTGGGGGCGGGTGGCTACACCTTC. Translating gives CASSSVGAGGYTF.

The rearrangement joins TRBV2 to TRBJ1-1, with 7 nucleotides matching TRBD1. The CDR3 covers 13 residues. Germline lookup yields CDR1 SNHLY and CDR2 FYNNEI. V shed 4 bases and J 8 bases; nucleotides not matched to a gene: 7. For the CDR3, the DNA is TGTGCCAGCAGTGTTAACAGGGGTGGGGAAGCTTTCTTT. Protein: CASSVNRGGEAFF. Full variable domain (outside the CDR3, taken from reference TRBV2 and TRBJ1-1): EPEVTQTPSHQVTQMGQEVILRCVPISNHLYFYWYRQILGQKVEFLVSFYNNEISEKSEIFDDQFSVERPDGSNFTLKIRSTKLEDSAMYFCASSVNRGGEAFFGQGTRLTVV.

The chain links TRBV7-9 to TRBJ1-2; 9 bases fit TRBD1. In germline, CDR1 is SEHNR, CDR2 FQNEAQ (reference sequence). J was trimmed by 4 bases and V by 5 bases; bases with no gene match: 2. The CDR3 spans 13 residues. The CDR3 region is CASSRQGGYGYTF. The CDR3 bases are TGTGCCAGCAGCCGACAGGGGGGCTATGGCTACACCTTC.

As for this clone: Other nucleotide sequences in the sample specify the same CDR3. CDR3 loop: CASSLGAEAFF. For the CDR3, the DNA is TGCGCCAGCAGCTTGGGCGCTGAAGCTTTCTTT. The V gene is TRBV5-1, the J gene TRBJ1-1; D gene uncertain. From germline, CDR1 is SGHRS and CDR2 YFSETQ. The CDR3 is 11 residues long. V shed 0 bases and J shed 6 bases, with 3 bases lying between them.

V gene TRBV30 combines with J gene TRBJ1-2; D is uncertain. Trimming took 4 bases from V and 4 from J, leaving 13 bases between them. Germline lookup yields CDR1 GTSNPN and CDR2 SVGIG (reference sequence). This CDR3 is built from 13 residues. In DNA, the CDR3 is TGTGCCTGGATCCTAAAGGGTAGCTATGGCTACACCTTC. The encoded protein is CAWILKGSYGYTF.

A note on this clone: One end of the junction varies from germline; a read error may be responsible. The chain joins TRBV30 to TRBJ1-2, with a tentative D call TRBD1 (6 bases). Germline CDR1 reads GTSNPN; CDR2 reads SVGIG (reference sequence). The CDR3 is 12 residues long. In DNA, the CDR3 is TGTGCCTGGAGTCCCCGGGGGACACGCGCCCAATTC. This sequence encodes CAWSPRGTRAQF. Combining the CDR3 with reference TRBV30 and TRBJ1-2 gives the whole variable domain SQTIHQWPATLVQPVGSPLSLECTVEGTSNPNLYWYRQAAGRGLQLLFYSVGIGQISSEVPQNLSASRPQDRQFILSSKKLLLSDSGFYLCAWSPRGTRAQFGSGTRLTVV.